The 8 T cell receptor beta chains presented below share a single source sample, sequenced in a study of regulatory T cells in long-lasting Graves disease. Time point indicated: newly diagnosed GD, antithyroid drugs for less than 3 months. Isolated PBMC RNA provided the starting material for the TCR library. Relying on iRepertoire HTBI primers and Arm-PCR of CDR3 regions, the team built TCR beta libraries. TCRdb re-analysed the multiplex PCR reads in MiXCR, keeping a single row per CDR3 protein. This sample has some 340,000 distinct CDR3 sequences, with roughly 12% found just once. This same sample was also part of a study on T cells in Graves' hyperthyroidism and ophthalmopathy.

This sample comprised peripheral blood mononuclear cells (PBMCs), obtained at new diagnosis, from a patient treated with antithyroid drugs. These receptors all come from a woman aged 18 to 35 with Graves disease.

This clonotype was detected ten times or more. The chain carries TRBV6-1 and TRBJ2-1; a weak D match, TRBD1 (5 bases). CDR1 and CDR2 from the germline V gene are MNHNS and SASEGT. The CDR3 loop spans 12 amino acids. Trimming left V 6 bases short and J 4 bases short, with 7 bases between. CDR3 loop: CASRRQYNEQFF. For the CDR3, the DNA is TGTGCCAGCAGACGACAGTACAATGAGCAGTTCTTC.

V usage is TRBV6-1 and J usage is TRBJ2-2; the match to TRBD2 covers 12 bases. The germline CDR1 and CDR2 sequences are MNHNS and SASEGT. The CDR3 is made up of 17 amino acids. After removal of 5 bases from V and 0 bases from J, the junction contained 4 bases not matched to a gene. The CDR3 loop reads CASSRLAGASNTGELFF. DNA of the CDR3: TGTGCCAGCAGTAGACTAGCGGGGGCCTCGAACACCGGGGAGCTGTTTTTT.

This clonotype was seen at least ten times. The CDR3 loop reads CASSWESGLAGYEQYF. CDR3 sequence (DNA): TGTGCCAGCAGTTGGGAGTCCGGGTTAGCGGGATACGAGCAGTACTTC. This chain links TRBV12-3 or TRBV12-4 with TRBJ2-7; 8 bases align to TRBD2. J was trimmed by 4 bases and V by 4 bases; bases with no gene match: 12. The CDR3 has 16 residues.

The chain carries TRBV7-3 and TRBJ2-2; 13 bases map to TRBD2. The CDR3 length is 18 residues. CDR1 is SGHTA, CDR2 FQGTGA, per germline. V was clipped by 1 base and J by 5 bases; unmatched bases: 7. The CDR3 coding sequence is TGTGCCAGCAGCTTAAAACTAGCGGGGGGGCCGTGGACCGGGGAGCTGTTTTTT. This sequence encodes CASSLKLAGGPWTGELFF.

V and J are TRBV7-2 and TRBJ2-1, with 13 bases matching TRBD2. Germline V gene lookup returns CDR1 SGHTA and CDR2 FQGNSA. The CDR3 has 17 amino acids. V was clipped by 7 bases and J by 4 bases; unmatched bases: 10. The CDR3: CASISGLAGEKYNEQFF. As DNA, the CDR3 is TGTGCCAGCATCAGCGGACTAGCGGGGGAAAAATACAATGAGCAGTTCTTC. The whole variable domain, remainder taken from reference TRBV7-2 and TRBJ2-1, is GAGVSQSPSNKVTEKGKDVELRCDPISGHTALYWYRQSLGQGLEFLIYFQGNSAPDKSGLPSDRFSAERTGGSVSTLTIQRTQQEDSAVYLCASISGLAGEKYNEQFFGPGTRLTVL.

V gene TRBV13 combines with J gene TRBJ2-1, with 11 bases that match TRBD2. The CDR3 consists of 15 residues. V gave up 5 bases and J gave up 9 bases; unmatched junction bases: 9. Germline CDR1 reads PRHDT; CDR2 reads FYEKMQ (reference sequence). CDR3 protein: CASSRLAGGFGEQFF. The DNA of the CDR3 is TGTGCCAGCAGCCGGCTAGCGGGAGGATTCGGTGAGCAGTTCTTC.

This clonotype was detected many times. The chain is built from TRBV20-1 and TRBJ2-1; 9 nucleotides align to TRBD1. Germline CDR1 is DFQATT and CDR2 is SNEGSKA (reference sequence). With 3 bases clipped from V and 3 bases from J, the junction kept 3 bases outside the gene matches. This CDR3 contains 14 residues. The CDR3 spells CSASRTGVYNEQFF. The DNA of the CDR3 is TGCAGTGCTAGCCGGACAGGGGTCTACAATGAGCAGTTCTTC.

This clonotype was found many times. The gene calls are TRBV28 and TRBJ1-4; a possible D gene is TRBD1 (6 bases). In germline, CDR1 is MDHEN, CDR2 SYDVKM. CDR3 length: 13 residues. The V and J ends lost 5 bases and 7 bases respectively, with 11 bases between them. The CDR3 sequence is CASSRTDGEKLFF. In nucleotides, the CDR3 is TGTGCCAGCAGTCGGACAGATGGTGAAAAACTGTTTTTT.